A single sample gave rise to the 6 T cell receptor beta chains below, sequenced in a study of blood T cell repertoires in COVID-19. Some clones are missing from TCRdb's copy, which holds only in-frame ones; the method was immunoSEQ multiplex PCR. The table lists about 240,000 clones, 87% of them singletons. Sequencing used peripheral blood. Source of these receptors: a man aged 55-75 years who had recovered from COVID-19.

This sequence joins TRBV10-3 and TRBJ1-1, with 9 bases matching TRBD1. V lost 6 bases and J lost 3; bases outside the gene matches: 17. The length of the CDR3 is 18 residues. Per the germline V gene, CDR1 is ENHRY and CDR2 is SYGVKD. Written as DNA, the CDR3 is TGTGCCATCAGAACGGGACAGGGCTCGGGACCGGGGGACACTGAAGCTTTCTTT. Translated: CAIRTGQGSGPGDTEAFF.

The chain's CDR3 is CASSLARGKYQPQHF. The CDR3 DNA is TGTGCCAGCAGCTTAGCGCGGGGGAAATATCAGCCCCAGCATTTT. The chain couples TRBV7-2 to TRBJ1-5; TRBD1 is a possible D gene (5 bases). V was cut by 0 bases and J by 5 bases, with 11 bases left in between. The CDR3 spans 15 residues. Germline V CDR1 and CDR2: SGHTA, FQGNSA.

CDR3 sequence reads: CSATRLYEQYF. In DNA form, the CDR3 reads TGCAGTGCAACCCGACTCTACGAGCAGTACTTC. V gene TRBV20-1 combines with J gene TRBJ2-7, with no clear D. The CDR3 loop spans 11 amino acids. Trimming left V 6 bases short and J 3 bases short, with 9 bases between. Germline V gene data show CDR1 as DFQATT and CDR2 as SNEGSKA (reference sequence).

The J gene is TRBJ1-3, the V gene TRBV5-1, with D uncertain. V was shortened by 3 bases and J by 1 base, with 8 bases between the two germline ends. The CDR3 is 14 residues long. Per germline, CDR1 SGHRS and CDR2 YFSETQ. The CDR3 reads CASSWEGSGNTIYF. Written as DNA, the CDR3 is TGCGCCAGCAGCTGGGAGGGATCTGGAAACACCATATATTTT.

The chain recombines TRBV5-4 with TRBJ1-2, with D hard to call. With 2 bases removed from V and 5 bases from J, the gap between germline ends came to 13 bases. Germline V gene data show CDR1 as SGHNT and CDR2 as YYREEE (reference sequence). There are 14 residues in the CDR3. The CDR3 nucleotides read TGTGCCAGCAGCTTTCGCGGGTACTGGTATGGCTACACCTTC. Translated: CASSFRGYWYGYTF.

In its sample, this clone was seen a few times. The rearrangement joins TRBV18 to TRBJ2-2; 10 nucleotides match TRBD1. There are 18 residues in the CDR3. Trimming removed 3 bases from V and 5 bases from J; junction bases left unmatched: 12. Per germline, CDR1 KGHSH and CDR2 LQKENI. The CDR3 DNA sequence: TGTGCCAGCTCACCGCTGACAGGGGGCGCCGGTAGGACCGGGGAGCTGTTTTTT. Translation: CASSPLTGGAGRTGELFF. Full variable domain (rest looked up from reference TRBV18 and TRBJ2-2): NAGVMQNPRHLVRRRGQEARLRCSPMKGHSHVYWYRQLPEEGLKFMVYLQKENIIDESGMPKERFSAEFPKEGPSILRIQQVVRGDSAAYFCASSPLTGGAGRTGELFFGEGSRLTVL.